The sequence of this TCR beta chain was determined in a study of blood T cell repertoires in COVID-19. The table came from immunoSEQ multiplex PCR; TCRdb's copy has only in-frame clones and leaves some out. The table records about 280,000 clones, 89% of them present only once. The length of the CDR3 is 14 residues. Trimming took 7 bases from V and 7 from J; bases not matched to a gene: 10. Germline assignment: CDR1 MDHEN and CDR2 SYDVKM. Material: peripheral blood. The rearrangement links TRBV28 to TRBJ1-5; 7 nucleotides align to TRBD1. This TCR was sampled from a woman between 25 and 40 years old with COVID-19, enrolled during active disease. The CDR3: CASTRQGLWQPQHF. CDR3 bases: TGTGCCAGCACAAGACAGGGTCTTTGGCAGCCCCAGCATTTT.